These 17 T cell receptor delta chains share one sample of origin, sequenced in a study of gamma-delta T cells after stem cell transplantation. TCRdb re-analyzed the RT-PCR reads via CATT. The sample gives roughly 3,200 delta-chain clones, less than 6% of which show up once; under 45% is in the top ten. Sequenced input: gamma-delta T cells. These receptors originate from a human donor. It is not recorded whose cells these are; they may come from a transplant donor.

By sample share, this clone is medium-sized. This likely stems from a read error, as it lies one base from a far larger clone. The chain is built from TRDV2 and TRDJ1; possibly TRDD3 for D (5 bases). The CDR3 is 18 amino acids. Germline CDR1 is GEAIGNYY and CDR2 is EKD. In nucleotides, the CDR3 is TGTGCCCGTGACACCGCTGGGTGGGGACCAACTTACACCGATAAACTCATCTTT. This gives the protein CARDTAGWGPTYTDKLIF.

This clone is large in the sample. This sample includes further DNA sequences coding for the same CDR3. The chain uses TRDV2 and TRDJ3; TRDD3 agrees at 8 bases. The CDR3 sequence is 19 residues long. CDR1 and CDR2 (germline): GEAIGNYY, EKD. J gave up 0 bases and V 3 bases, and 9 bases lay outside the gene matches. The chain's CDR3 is CACDVTGGRSSWDTRQMFF. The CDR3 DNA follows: TGTGCCTGTGACGTAACTGGGGGTCGGAGCTCCTGGGACACCCGACAGATGTTTTTC.

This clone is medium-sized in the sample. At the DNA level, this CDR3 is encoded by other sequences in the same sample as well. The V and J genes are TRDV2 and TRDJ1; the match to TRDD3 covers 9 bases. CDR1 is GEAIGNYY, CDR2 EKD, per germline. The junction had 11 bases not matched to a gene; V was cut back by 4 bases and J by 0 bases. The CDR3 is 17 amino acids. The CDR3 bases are TGTGCCTGTGATGTTCTCCTGGGGGATCCTTACACCGATAAACTCATCTTT. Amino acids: CACDVLLGDPYTDKLIF.

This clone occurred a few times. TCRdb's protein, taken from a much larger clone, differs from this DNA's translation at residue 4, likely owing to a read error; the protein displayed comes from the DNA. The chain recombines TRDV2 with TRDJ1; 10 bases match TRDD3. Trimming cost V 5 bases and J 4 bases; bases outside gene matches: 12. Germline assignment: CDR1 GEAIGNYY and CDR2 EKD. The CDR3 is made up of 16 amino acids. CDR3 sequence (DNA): TGTGCCTGTGGCACGTTGGGGGATACCCCCTTCGATAAACTCATCTTT. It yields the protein CACGTLGDTPFDKLIF.

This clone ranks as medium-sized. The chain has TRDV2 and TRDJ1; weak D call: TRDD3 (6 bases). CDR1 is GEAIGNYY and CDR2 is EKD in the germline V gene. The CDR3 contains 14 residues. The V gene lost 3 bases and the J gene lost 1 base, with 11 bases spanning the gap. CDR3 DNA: TGTGCCTGTGACGCATTGGGGGGCACCGATAAACTCATCTTT. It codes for CACDALGGTDKLIF.

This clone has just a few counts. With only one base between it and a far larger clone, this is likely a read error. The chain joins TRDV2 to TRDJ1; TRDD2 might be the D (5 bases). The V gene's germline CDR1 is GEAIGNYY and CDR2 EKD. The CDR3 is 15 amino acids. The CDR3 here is CACATIGLHTDKLIF. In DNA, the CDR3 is TGTGCCTGTGCCACCATTGGCCTTCACACCGATAAACTCATCTTT.

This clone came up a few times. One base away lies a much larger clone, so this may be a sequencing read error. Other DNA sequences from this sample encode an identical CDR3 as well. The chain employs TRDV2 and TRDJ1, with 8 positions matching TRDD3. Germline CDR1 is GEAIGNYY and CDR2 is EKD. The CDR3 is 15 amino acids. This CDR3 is CACDTLGVNTDKLIF. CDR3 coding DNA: TGCGCCTGTGACACACTGGGGGTTAACACCGATAAACTCATCTTT.

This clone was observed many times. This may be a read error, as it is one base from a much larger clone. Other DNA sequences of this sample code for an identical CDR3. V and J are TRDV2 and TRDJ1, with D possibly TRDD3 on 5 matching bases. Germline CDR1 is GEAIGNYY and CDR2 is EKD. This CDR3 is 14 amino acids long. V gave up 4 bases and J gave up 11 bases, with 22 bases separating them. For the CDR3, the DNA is TGTGCCTGTGAACCCTTAACTCCGGGGGTTAAGCTCATCTTT. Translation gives CACEPLTPGVKLIF.

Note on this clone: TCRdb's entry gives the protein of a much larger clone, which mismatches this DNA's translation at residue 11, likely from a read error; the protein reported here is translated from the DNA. Written as DNA, the CDR3 is TGTGCCTGTGACACGGTCTATGGGGGGGATCCGCGGGGGGCCACCGATAAACTCATCTTT. Translation: CACDTVYGGDPRGATDKLIF. This rearrangement joins TRDV2 to TRDJ1; 7 nucleotides agree with TRDD3. V gave up 1 base and J gave up 1 base; unmatched junction bases: 20. The CDR3 is made up of 20 amino acids. Germline CDR1 is GEAIGNYY and CDR2 is EKD.

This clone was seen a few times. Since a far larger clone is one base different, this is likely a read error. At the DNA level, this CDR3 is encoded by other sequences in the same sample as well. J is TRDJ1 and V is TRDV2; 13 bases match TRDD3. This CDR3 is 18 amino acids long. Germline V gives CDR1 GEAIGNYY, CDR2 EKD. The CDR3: CACDTVSTGGYDTDKLIF. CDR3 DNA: TGTGCCTGTGACACCGTTTCGACTGGGGGATACGACACCGATAAACTCATCTTC.

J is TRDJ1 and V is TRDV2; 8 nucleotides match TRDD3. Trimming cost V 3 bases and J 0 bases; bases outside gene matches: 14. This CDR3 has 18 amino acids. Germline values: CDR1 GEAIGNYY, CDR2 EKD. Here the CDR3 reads CACDPLLGAAPYTDKLIF. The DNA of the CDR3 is TGTGCCTGTGACCCTTTACTGGGGGCCGCCCCTTACACCGATAAACTCATCTTT.

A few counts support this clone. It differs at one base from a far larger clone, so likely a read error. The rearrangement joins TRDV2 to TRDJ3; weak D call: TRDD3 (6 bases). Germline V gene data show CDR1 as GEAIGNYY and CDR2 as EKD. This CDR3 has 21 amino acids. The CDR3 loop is CARDTAERGRDNPWDTRQMFF. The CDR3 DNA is TGTGCCCGTGACACCGCGGAGAGAGGGAGGGATAACCCCTGGGACACCCGACAGATGTTTTTC.

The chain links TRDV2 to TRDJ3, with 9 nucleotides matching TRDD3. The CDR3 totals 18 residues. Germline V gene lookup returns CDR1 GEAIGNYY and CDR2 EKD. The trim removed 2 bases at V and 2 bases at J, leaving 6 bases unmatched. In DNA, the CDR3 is TGTGCCTGTGACATACTGGGGGAGGCCCCCTGGGACACCCGACAGATGTTTTTC. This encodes CACDILGEAPWDTRQMFF.

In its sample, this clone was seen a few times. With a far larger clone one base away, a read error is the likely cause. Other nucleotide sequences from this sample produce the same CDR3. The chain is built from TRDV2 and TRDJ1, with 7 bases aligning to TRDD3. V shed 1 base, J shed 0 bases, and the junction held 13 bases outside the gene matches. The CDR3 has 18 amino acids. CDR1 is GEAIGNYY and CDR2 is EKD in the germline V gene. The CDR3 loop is CACDTLTGGYENTDKLIF. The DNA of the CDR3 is TGTGCCTGTGACACGCTGACTGGAGGATACGAGAACACCGATAAACTCATCTTT.

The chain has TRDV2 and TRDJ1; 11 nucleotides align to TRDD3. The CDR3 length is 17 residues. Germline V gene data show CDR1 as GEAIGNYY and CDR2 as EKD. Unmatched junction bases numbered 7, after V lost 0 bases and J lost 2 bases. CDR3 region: CACDTLLLGDTTDKLIF. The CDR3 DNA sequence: TGTGCCTGTGACACCCTTCTGCTGGGGGATACAACCGATAAACTCATCTTT.

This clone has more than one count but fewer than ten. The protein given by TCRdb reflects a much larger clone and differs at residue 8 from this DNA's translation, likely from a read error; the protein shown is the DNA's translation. CDR3 loop: CACDTLGGRDYTDKLIF. The DNA of the CDR3 is TGTGCCTGTGACACCCTCGGGGGTAGGGACTACACCGATAAACTCATCTTT. The V and J genes are TRDV2 and TRDJ1; a weak D match, TRDD3 (5 bases). Germline-derived CDR1 and CDR2 are GEAIGNYY and EKD. V lost 0 bases and J 0 bases, leaving 16 bases between the germline ends. The CDR3 has 17 residues.

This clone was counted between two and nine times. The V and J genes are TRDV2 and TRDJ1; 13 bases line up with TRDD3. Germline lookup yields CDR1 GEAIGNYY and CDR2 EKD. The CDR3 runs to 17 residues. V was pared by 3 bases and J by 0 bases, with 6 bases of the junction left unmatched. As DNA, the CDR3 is TGTGCCTGTGACGGGCTACTGGGGGATACGTACACCGATAAACTCATCTTT. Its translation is CACDGLLGDTYTDKLIF.